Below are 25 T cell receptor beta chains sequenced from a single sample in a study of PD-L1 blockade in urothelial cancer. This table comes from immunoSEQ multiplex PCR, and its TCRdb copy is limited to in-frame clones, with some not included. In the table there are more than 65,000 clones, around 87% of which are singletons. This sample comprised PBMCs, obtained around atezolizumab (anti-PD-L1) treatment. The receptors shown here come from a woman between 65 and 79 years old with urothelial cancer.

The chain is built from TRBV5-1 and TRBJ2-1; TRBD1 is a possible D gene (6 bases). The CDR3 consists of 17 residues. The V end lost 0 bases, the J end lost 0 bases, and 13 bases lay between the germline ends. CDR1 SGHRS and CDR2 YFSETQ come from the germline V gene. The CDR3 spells CASSLGTAASSYNEQFF. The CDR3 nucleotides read TGCGCCAGCAGCTTGGGGACAGCCGCGAGCTCCTACAATGAGCAGTTCTTC.

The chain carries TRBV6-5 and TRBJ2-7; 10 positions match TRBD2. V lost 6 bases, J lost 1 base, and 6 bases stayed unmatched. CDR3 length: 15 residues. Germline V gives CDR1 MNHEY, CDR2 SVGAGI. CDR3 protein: CASSPRTSGSYEQYF. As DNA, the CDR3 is TGTGCCAGCAGCCCGAGGACTAGCGGATCCTACGAGCAGTACTTC.

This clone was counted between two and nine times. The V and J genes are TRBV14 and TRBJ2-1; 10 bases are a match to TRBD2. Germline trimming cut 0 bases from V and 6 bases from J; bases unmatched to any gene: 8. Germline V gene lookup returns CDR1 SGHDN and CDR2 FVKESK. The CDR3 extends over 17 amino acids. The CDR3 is CASSQEGWLAGVNEQFF. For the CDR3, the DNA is TGTGCCAGCAGCCAAGAGGGTTGGCTAGCGGGAGTCAATGAGCAGTTCTTC.

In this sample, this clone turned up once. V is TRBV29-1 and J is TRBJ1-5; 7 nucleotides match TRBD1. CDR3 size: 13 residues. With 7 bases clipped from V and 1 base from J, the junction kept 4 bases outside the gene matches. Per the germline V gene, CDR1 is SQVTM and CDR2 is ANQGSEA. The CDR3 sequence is CSAWDSSNQPQHF. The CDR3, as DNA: TGCAGCGCATGGGACAGCAGCAATCAGCCCCAGCATTTT.

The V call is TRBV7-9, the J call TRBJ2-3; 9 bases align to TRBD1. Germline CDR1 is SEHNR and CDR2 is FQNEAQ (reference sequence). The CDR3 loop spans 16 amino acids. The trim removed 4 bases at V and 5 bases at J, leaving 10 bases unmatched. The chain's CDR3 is CASSSLAGQGGDTQYF. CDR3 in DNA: TGTGCCAGCAGCTCACTGGCGGGACAGGGAGGAGATACGCAGTATTTT.

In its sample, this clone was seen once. DNA of the CDR3: TGTGCCAGCAGCCCGACTAGCGGACCCACAGATACGCAGTATTTT. This sequence encodes CASSPTSGPTDTQYF. The genes are TRBV9 and TRBJ2-3; 9 bases are shared with TRBD2. Germline trimming cut 4 bases from V and 2 bases from J; bases unmatched to any gene: 5. This CDR3 spans 15 amino acids. The germline V gene encodes CDR1 SGDLS and CDR2 YYNGEE. Complete variable domain (other parts from reference TRBV9 and TRBJ2-3): DSGVTQTPKHLITATGQRVTLRCSPRSGDLSVYWYQQSLDQGLQFLIQYYNGEERAKGNILERFSAQQFPDLHSELNLSSLELGDSALYFCASSPTSGPTDTQYFGPGTRLTVL.

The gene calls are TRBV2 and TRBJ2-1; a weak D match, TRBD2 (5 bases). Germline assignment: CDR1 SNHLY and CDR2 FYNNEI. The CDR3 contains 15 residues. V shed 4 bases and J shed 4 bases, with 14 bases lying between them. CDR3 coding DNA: TGTGCCAGCAGTGGGCGACGGACTTTGTACAATGAGCAGTTCTTC. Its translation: CASSGRRTLYNEQFF.

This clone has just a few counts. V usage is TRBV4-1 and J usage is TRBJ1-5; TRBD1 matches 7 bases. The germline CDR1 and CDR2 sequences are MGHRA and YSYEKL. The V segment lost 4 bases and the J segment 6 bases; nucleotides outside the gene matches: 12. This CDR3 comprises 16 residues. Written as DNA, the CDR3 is TGCGCCAGCAGCCCCCCTCTCGTGAGGGGGCGTCAGCCCCAGCATTTT. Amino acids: CASSPPLVRGRQPQHF.

The CDR3 bases are TGCAGCGTCGGGACAGTTCCAGATACGCAGTATTTT. Residues: CSVGTVPDTQYF. The chain couples TRBV29-1 to TRBJ2-3, with 7 nucleotides matching TRBD1. V trimming: 6 bases; J trimming: 4 bases; junction bases outside the gene matches: 4. CDR1 and CDR2 from the germline V gene are SQVTM and ANQGSEA. The length of the CDR3 is 12 residues.

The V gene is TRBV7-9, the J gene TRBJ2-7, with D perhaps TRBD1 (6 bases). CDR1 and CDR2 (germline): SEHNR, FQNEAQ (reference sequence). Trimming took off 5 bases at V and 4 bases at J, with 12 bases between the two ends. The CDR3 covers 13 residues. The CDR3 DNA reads TGTGCCAGCAGCAACCCACAGGGATACGAGCAGTACTTC. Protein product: CASSNPQGYEQYF.

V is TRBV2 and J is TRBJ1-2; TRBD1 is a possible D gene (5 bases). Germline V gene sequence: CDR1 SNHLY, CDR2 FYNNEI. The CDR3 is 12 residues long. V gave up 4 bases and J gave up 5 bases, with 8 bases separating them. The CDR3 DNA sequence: TGTGCCAGCAGTGTCGGGGGGTATGGCTACACCTTC. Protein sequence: CASSVGGYGYTF.

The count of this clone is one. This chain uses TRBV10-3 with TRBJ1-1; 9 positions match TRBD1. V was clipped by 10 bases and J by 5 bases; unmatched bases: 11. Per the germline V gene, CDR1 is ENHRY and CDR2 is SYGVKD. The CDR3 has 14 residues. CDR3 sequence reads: CATVPGTGTTEAFF. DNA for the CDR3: TGTGCCACCGTCCCCGGGACAGGGACTACTGAAGCTTTCTTT.

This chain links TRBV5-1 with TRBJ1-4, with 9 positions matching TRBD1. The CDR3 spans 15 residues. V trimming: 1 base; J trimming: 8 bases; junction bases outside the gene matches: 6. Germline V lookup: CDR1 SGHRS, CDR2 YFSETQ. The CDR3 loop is CASSLRTGAGEKLFF. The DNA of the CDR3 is TGCGCCAGCAGCTTGAGGACAGGGGCGGGAGAAAAACTGTTTTTT.

CDR3 coding DNA: TGCGCCAGCAGCCAAGTGGCTACCCGATCGGGACAGGGAATTGGCTACACCTTC. Translating it yields CASSQVATRSGQGIGYTF. The chain combines TRBV4-3 with TRBJ1-2; 9 nucleotides agree with TRBD1. Trimming removed 1 base from V and 7 bases from J; junction bases left unmatched: 16. From germline, CDR1 is LGHNA and CDR2 YSLEER. The CDR3 is 18 amino acids.

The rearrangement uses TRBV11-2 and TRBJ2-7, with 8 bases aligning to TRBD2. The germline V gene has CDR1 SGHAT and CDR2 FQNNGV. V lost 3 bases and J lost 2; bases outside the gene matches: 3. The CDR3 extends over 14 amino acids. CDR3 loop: CASSFPGGTYEQYF. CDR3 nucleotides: TGTGCCAGCAGCTTCCCGGGAGGGACCTACGAGCAGTACTTC.

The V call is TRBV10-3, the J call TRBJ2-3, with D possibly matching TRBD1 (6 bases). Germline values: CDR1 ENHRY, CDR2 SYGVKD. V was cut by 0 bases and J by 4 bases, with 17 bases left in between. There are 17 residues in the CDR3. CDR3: CAISESARGTTADTQYF. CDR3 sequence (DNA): TGTGCCATCAGTGAGTCCGCCAGGGGTACGACCGCAGATACGCAGTATTTT.

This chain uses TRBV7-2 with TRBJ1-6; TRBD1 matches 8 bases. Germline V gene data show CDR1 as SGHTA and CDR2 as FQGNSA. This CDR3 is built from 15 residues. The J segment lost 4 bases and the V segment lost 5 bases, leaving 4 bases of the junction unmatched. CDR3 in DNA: TGTGCCAGCAGCCGTGACAGGGGTTATAATTCACCCCTCCACTTT. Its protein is CASSRDRGYNSPLHF.

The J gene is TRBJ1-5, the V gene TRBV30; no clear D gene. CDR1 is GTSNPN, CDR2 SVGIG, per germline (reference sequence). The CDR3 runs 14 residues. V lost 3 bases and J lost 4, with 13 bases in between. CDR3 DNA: TGTGCCTGGAGCCTTTATACGGGGAATCAGCCCCAGCATTTT. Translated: CAWSLYTGNQPQHF.

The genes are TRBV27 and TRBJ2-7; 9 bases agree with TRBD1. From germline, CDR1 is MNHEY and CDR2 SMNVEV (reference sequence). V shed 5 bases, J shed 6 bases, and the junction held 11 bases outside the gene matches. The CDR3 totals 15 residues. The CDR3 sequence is CASSPRGTGFGEQYF. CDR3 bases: TGTGCCAGCAGTCCACGGGGGACAGGGTTCGGCGAGCAGTACTTC.

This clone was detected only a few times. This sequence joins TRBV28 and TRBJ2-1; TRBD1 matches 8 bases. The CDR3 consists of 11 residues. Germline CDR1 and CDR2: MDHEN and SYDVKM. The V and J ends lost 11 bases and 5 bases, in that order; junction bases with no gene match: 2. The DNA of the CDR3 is TGTGCCCTGGACAGGGACAATGAGCAGTTCTTC. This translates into CALDRDNEQFF.

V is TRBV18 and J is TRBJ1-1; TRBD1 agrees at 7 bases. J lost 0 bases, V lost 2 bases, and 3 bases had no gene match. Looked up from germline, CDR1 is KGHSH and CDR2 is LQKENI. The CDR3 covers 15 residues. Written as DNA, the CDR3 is TGTGCCAGCTCACCAGGGACAGTATTGAACACTGAAGCTTTCTTT. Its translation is CASSPGTVLNTEAFF.

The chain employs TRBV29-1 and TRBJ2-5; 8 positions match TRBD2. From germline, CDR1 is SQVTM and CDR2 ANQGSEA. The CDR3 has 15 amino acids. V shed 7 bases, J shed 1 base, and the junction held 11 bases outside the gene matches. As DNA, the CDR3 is TGCAGCGCACGGGGGGGCCGTAACTTCCAAGAGACCCAGTACTTC. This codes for CSARGGRNFQETQYF.

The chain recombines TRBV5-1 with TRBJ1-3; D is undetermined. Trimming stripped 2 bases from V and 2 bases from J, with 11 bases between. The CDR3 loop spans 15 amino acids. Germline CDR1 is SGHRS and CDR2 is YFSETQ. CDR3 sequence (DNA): TGCGCCAGCAGCTTACTCGCTCTGCCTGGAAACACCATATATTTT. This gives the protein CASSLLALPGNTIYF.

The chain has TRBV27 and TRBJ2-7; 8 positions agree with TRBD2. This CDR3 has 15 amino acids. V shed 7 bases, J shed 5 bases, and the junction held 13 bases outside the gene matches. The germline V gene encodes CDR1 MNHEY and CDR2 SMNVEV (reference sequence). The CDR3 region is CASNPSIAGLDEQYF. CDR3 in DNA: TGTGCCAGCAATCCTTCAATAGCGGGGCTGGACGAGCAGTACTTC.

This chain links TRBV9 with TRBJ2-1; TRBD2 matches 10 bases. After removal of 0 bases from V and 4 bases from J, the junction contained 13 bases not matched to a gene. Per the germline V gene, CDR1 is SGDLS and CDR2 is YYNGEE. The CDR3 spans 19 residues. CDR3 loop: CASSVGDFLAGDTYNEQFF. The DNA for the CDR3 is TGTGCCAGCAGCGTAGGGGACTTTCTAGCGGGAGACACGTACAATGAGCAGTTCTTC. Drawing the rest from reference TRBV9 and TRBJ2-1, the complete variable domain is DSGVTQTPKHLITATGQRVTLRCSPRSGDLSVYWYQQSLDQGLQFLIQYYNGEERAKGNILERFSAQQFPDLHSELNLSSLELGDSALYFCASSVGDFLAGDTYNEQFFGPGTRLTVL.